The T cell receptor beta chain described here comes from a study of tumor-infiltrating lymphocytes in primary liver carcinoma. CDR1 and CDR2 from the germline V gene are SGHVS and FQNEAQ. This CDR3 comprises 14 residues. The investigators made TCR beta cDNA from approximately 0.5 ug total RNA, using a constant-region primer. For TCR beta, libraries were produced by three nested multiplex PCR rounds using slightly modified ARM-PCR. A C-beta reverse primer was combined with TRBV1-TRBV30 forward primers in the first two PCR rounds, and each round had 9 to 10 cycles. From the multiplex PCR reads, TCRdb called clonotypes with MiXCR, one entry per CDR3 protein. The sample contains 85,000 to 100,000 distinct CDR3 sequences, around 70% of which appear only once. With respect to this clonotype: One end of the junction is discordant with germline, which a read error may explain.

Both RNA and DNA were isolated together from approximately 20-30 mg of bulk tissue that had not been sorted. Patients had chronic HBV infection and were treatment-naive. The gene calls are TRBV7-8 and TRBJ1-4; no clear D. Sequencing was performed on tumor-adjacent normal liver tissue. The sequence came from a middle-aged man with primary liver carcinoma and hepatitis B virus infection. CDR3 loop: CANSPTATNEKLFF. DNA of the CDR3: TGTGCCAACAGCCCAACGGCAACTAATGAAAAACTGTTTTTT. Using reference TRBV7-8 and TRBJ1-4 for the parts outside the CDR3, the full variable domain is GAGVSQSPRYKVAKRGQDVALRCDPISGHVSLFWYQQALGQGPEFLTYFQNEAQLDKSGLPSDRFFAERPEGSVSTLKIQRTQQEDSAVYLCANSPTATNEKLFFGSGTQLSVL.